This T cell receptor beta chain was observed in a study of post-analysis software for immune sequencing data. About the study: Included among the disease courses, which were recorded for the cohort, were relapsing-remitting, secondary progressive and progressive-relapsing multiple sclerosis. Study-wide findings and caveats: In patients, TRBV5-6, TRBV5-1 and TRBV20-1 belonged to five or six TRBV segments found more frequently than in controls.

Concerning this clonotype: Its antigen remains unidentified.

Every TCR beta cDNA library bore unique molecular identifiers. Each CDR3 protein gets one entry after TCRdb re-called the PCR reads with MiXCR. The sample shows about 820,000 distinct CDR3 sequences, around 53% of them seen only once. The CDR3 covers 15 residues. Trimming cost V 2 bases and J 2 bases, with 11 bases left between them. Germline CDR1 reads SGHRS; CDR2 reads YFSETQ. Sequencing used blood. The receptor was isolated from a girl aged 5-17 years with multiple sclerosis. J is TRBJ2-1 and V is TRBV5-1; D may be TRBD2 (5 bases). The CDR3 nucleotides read TGCGCCAGCAGCTTCCCAGCGGCCCCCTACAATGAGCAGTTCTTC. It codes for CASSFPAAPYNEQFF. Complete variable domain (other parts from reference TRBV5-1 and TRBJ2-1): KAGVTQTPRYLIKTRGQQVTLSCSPISGHRSVSWYQQTPGQGLQFLFEYFSETQRNKGNFPGRFSGRQFSNSRSEMNVSTLELGDSALYLCASSFPAAPYNEQFFGPGTRLTVL.